These 17 T cell receptor beta chains share one sample of origin, sequenced in a study of CD8 T cells in Susac syndrome. Random hexamers were used to reverse transcribe an amount of about 0.5 to 1 ug RNA. TCRdb reprocessed the immunoSEQ multiplex PCR reads via MiXCR and lists one record per CDR3 protein. The table lists some 200,000 distinct CDR3 sequences, about 95% of them singletons, with 0.08% to 0.095% in the top ten. Sequenced sample: CD4+ T cells from PBMCs. The receptors were gathered from a human donor with multiple sclerosis.

V gene TRBV20-1 combines with J gene TRBJ2-5, with 15 bases lining up with TRBD2. The CDR3 sequence is 17 residues long. The J segment lost 4 bases and the V segment lost 3 bases, leaving 9 bases of the junction unmatched. Germline V gene sequence: CDR1 DFQATT, CDR2 SNEGSKA (reference sequence). The CDR3 sequence: CSASLWTSGRALETQYF. The CDR3 DNA reads TGCAGTGCTAGTCTCTGGACTAGCGGGAGGGCCTTAGAGACCCAGTACTTC.

The rearrangement links TRBV20-1 to TRBJ2-1; 14 positions match TRBD2. J gave up 10 bases and V 5 bases, and 10 bases lay outside the gene matches. The germline V gene encodes CDR1 DFQATT and CDR2 SNEGSKA (reference sequence). The CDR3 runs 15 residues. The CDR3 loop reads CSAQLTSGRAREQFF. The CDR3 DNA follows: TGCAGTGCTCAACTGACTAGCGGGAGGGCCCGGGAGCAGTTCTTC.

The chain uses TRBV11-3 and TRBJ2-1; the D gene is possibly TRBD2 (5 bases). The CDR3 is 14 residues long. The ends were cut back, 1 base at V and 6 bases at J, with 10 bases in the middle. Germline CDR1 SGHNT, CDR2 YENEEA. In nucleotides, the CDR3 is TGTGCCAGCAGCTTAGGACTTGGGAGCAATGAGCAGTTCTTC. Protein sequence: CASSLGLGSNEQFF.

The rearrangement links TRBV5-1 to TRBJ1-5; no clear D gene. CDR1 and CDR2 from the germline V gene are SGHRS and YFSETQ. V gave up 0 bases and J gave up 2 bases, with 6 bases separating them. The CDR3 has 14 amino acids. The CDR3 DNA reads TGCGCCAGCAGCTTGGAGTCGCGCAATCAGCCCCAGCATTTT. Translating gives CASSLESRNQPQHF.

This chain uses TRBV12-5 with TRBJ2-1; a possible D gene is TRBD2 (5 bases). Germline CDR1 LGHNT, CDR2 FRNRAP. The CDR3 is 12 amino acids. The germline V and J ends were trimmed by 5 bases and 13 bases, with 15 bases remaining between them. The CDR3 region is CASGVADGIQFF. In DNA, the CDR3 is TGTGCTAGTGGTGTTGCCGACGGGATTCAGTTCTTC.

This clonotype came up once. The chain couples TRBV20-1 to TRBJ2-7, with TRBD1 matching over 8 bases. V lost 4 bases to trimming and J lost 2 bases; unmatched junction nucleotides: 4. The CDR3 consists of 13 residues. CDR1 is DFQATT, CDR2 SNEGSKA, per germline (reference sequence). The CDR3 sequence: CSATKTGAYEQYF. CDR3 nucleotide sequence: TGCAGTGCTACGAAGACAGGGGCCTACGAGCAGTACTTC.

This clonotype was observed a single time. The chain carries TRBV12-3 or TRBV12-4 and TRBJ2-1; no firm D call. The length of the CDR3 is 13 residues. V gave up 6 bases and J gave up 7 bases, with 13 bases separating them. DNA of the CDR3: TGTGCCAGCAGGATCTGGACGGAGAATGAGCAGTTCTTC. This gives the protein CASRIWTENEQFF.

The chain combines TRBV5-1 with TRBJ2-2; 10 positions agree with TRBD2. The CDR3 has 15 amino acids. The V segment lost 0 bases and the J segment 6 bases; nucleotides outside the gene matches: 2. Germline CDR1 and CDR2: SGHRS and YFSETQ. This CDR3 is CASSLALAGAGELFF. CDR3 nucleotides: TGCGCCAGCAGCTTGGCGCTAGCGGGAGCCGGGGAGCTGTTTTTT.

This rearrangement joins TRBV28 to TRBJ1-2; TRBD1 agrees at 8 bases. The junction had 7 bases not matched to a gene; V was cut back by 3 bases and J by 4 bases. This CDR3 is 15 amino acids long. Germline V CDR1 and CDR2: MDHEN, SYDVKM. The CDR3 DNA reads as TGTGCCAGCAGTTTGACCCAGGGGGCTGGCTATGGCTACACCTTC. Its protein product is CASSLTQGAGYGYTF.

CDR3 bases: TGTGCCAGCAGCTCCGAGCCGACTAGCGGGAGTTCCGGGGAGCTGTTTTTT. Translated, it gives CASSSEPTSGSSGELFF. V is TRBV5-4 and J is TRBJ2-2; 12 bases map to TRBD2. The CDR3 is 17 amino acids. CDR1 is SGHNT, CDR2 YYREEE, per germline (reference sequence). Losses at the gene ends were 3 bases for V and 6 bases for J; bases not matched to a gene: 9. The complete variable domain, with remaining parts taken from reference TRBV5-4 and TRBJ2-2, reads ETGVTQSPTHLIKTRGQQVTLRCSSQSGHNTVSWYQQALGQGPQFIFQYYREEENGRGNFPPRFSGLQFPNYSSELNVNALELDDSALYLCASSSEPTSGSSGELFFGEGSRLTVL.

The rearrangement uses TRBV18 and TRBJ2-1; perhaps TRBD2 as D (5 bases). The length of the CDR3 is 14 residues. Between the trimmed V and J ends, which lost 3 bases and 9 bases, there was a span of 15 bases. From germline, CDR1 is KGHSH and CDR2 LQKENI. The CDR3 DNA is TGTGCCAGCTCACCTGACGGGGTAAGGATTGAGCAGTTCTTC. Protein sequence: CASSPDGVRIEQFF.

The V and J genes are TRBV27 and TRBJ2-3, with 7 bases matching TRBD1. This CDR3 has 13 residues. Germline-derived CDR1 and CDR2 are MNHEY and SMNVEV (reference sequence). J was trimmed by 4 bases and V by 5 bases; bases with no gene match: 3. As DNA, the CDR3 is TGTGCCAGCAGTGGACAGGTACCAGATACGCAGTATTTT. Its translation: CASSGQVPDTQYF.

V and J are TRBV12-3 or TRBV12-4 and TRBJ2-7; 11 nucleotides align to TRBD2. V gave up 0 bases and J gave up 5 bases; unmatched junction bases: 9. There are 17 residues in the CDR3. CDR3 sequence (DNA): TGTGCCAGCAGTTTAGCGCACCGACTAGCGGGGAGGGACGAGCAGTACTTC. Encoded protein: CASSLAHRLAGRDEQYF.

This clonotype was seen only once. The chain is built from TRBV20-1 and TRBJ2-3; D is uncertain. Germline CDR1 is DFQATT and CDR2 is SNEGSKA (reference sequence). The V and J ends lost 5 bases and 0 bases respectively, with 12 bases between them. The length of the CDR3 is 14 residues. CDR3 amino acids: CSAAIAISTDTQYF. The DNA for the CDR3 is TGCAGTGCTGCTATCGCGATTAGCACAGATACGCAGTATTTT.

V gene TRBV11-3 combines with J gene TRBJ2-2; D is perhaps TRBD1 (6 bases). Trimming removed 0 bases from V and 5 bases from J, with 7 bases in between. The CDR3 runs to 14 residues. Germline V lookup: CDR1 SGHNT, CDR2 YENEEA. DNA of the CDR3: TGTGCCAGCAGCTTAGAAGGGGGTACCGGGGAGCTGTTTTTT. Translating gives CASSLEGGTGELFF. Filled out from reference TRBV11-3 and TRBJ2-2, the complete variable domain reads EAGVVQSPRYKIIEKKQPVAFWCNPISGHNTLYWYLQNLGQGPELLIRYENEEAVDDSQLPKDRFSAERLKGVDSTLKIQPAELGDSAVYLCASSLEGGTGELFFGEGSRLTVL.

V and J are TRBV25-1 and TRBJ2-2, with 7 positions matching TRBD1. J was trimmed by 1 base and V by 6 bases; bases with no gene match: 2. CDR1 is MGHDK and CDR2 is SYGVNS in the germline V gene. The CDR3 consists of 14 residues. CDR3 amino acids: CASRRQGNTGELFF. CDR3 sequence (DNA): TGTGCCAGCAGAAGACAGGGGAACACCGGGGAGCTGTTTTTT.

The genes are TRBV20-1 and TRBJ1-1, with D uncertain. Germline V gene data show CDR1 as DFQATT and CDR2 as SNEGSKA (reference sequence). The CDR3 is 13 residues long. V was shortened by 3 bases and J by 4 bases, with 12 bases between the two germline ends. The CDR3 region is CSASEDWVTEAFF. For the CDR3, the DNA is TGCAGTGCTAGCGAGGATTGGGTCACTGAAGCTTTCTTT.